The entry below describes one TCR beta chain. Its antigen is not known. Germline V gives CDR1 DFQATT, CDR2 SNEGSKA (reference sequence). The CDR3 runs to 15 residues. The junction had 10 bases not matched to a gene; V was cut back by 6 bases and J by 3 bases. Thyroid surgery took place with no prior treatment in any patient. This sample was included in a study of metastatic and nonmetastatic thyroid tumors. Study information: Repertoire comparison spanned blood and tumor or nodule tissue of malignant and benign thyroid patients. Regarding the study as a whole: Reportedly, malignant thyroid tumors had significantly higher TCR beta diversity than benign nodules, in blood and tumor.

In the study's own analysis: Clinicopathological groups differed in CDR3, with these differences serving to build a distant-metastasis classifier for papillary thyroid cancer. TCRdb redid the clone calls on the PCR reads using MiXCR. The V and J calls follow TCRdb's processing rather than the paper's. Here the sample spans 7,500 to 9,500 clones, about a third being singletons. Sequencing was done on a sample of tumor tissue. The sequence was obtained from a female donor with papillary thyroid cancer or a benign thyroid nodule (not recorded which). Some clones in this sample may be carry-over from other donors' samples. V and J are TRBV20-1 and TRBJ2-7; 11 nucleotides match TRBD2. The CDR3 DNA follows: TGCAGTGCCGAGTCCGCCGGGACTAGCGGCTACGAGCAGTACTTC. Its translation: CSAESAGTSGYEQYF.